The rows below give T cell receptor beta chains drawn from one sample of a study of cytomegalovirus exposure and HLA in healthy donors. The method was immunoSEQ multiplex PCR; TCRdb's version includes in-frame clones alone and lacks a portion of them. This listing includes tens of thousands of clones. The specimen sequenced was PBMCs. The receptors were gathered from a male donor in good health and CMV-seronegative. CDR3s leave out the opening cysteine and the closing phenylalanine or tryptophan. The order of the fields is J gene, V gene, CDR3 protein.

TRBJ1-5	TRBV27	ASSWGGGLNQPQH
TRBJ2-1	TRBV25-1	ASSQIQAASSYNEQF
TRBJ2-3	TRBV14	ASSLPSNTQY
TRBJ2-7	TRBV5-1	ASSPGMTGGEQY
TRBJ2-7	TRBV4-2	ASSDTSGPYEQY
TRBJ2-1	TRBV12-5	ASGFQTAGGDEQF
TRBJ1-2	TRBV5-1	ASSLSAGDGYT
TRBJ2-3	TRBV5-4	ASSSGQDSTDTQY
TRBJ2-5	TRBV27	ASSLSPSGSGETQY
TRBJ2-6	TRBV2	ASSFDRAGANVLT
TRBJ2-1	TRBV6-1	ASSGETSVLYNEQF
TRBJ2-7	TRBV6-1	ASSADVGQGLDEQY